This T cell receptor beta chain was obtained from a study of blood T cell repertoires in COVID-19. Study-level background: The United States, Italy and Spain provided the acute and convalescent COVID-19 samples.

Germline V gives CDR1 SEHNR, CDR2 FQNEAQ (reference sequence). The CDR3 is made up of 15 amino acids. V lost 5 bases to trimming and J lost 8 bases, with 21 bases between them. Per the study methods: How many nucleated cells were present was estimated from reference gene primer amplification. The protocol was immunoSEQ multiplex PCR, while the TCRdb copy is restricted to in-frame clones and leaves out a portion. V and J calls and clone size follow that table, whereas D and trimming were derived from the DNA. The repertoire holds some 80,000 clones, with about nine tenths as singletons. The sample taken for sequencing was peripheral blood. This rearrangement joins TRBV7-9 to TRBJ1-2, with D maybe TRBD1 (6 bases). This TCR derives from a woman in her fifties or sixties with active or convalescent COVID-19. The CDR3 DNA reads as TGTGCCAGCAGCCCATCCGGGACACGCTCGGCGGGCTACACCTTC. The encoded protein is CASSPSGTRSAGYTF. The full variable domain, its missing parts supplied by reference TRBV7-9 and TRBJ1-2, is DTGVSQNPRHKITKRGQNVTFRCDPISEHNRLYWYRQTLGQGPEFLTYFQNEAQLEKSRLLSDRFSAERPKGSFSTLEIQRTEQGDSAMYLCASSPSGTRSAGYTFGSGTRLTVV.